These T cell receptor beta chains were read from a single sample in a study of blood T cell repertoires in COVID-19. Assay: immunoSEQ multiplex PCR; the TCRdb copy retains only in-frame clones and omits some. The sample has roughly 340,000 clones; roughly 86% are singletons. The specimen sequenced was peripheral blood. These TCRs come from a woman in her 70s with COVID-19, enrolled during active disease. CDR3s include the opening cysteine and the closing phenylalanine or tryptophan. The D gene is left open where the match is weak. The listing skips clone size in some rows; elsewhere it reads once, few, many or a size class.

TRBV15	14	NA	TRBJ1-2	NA	TGTGCCACCAATCACGGACAAGGGAACTATGGCTACACCTTC	CATNHGQGNYGYTF
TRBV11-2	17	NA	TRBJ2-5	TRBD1	TGTGCCAGCAGCTTACGACAGGGGGCCGTAGGTCAAGAGACCCAGTACTTC	CASSLRQGAVGQETQYF
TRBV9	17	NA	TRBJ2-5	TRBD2	TGTGCCAGCAGCCCTCGGACTAGCGGGGTTTTTGGGGAGACCCAGTACTTC	CASSPRTSGVFGETQYF
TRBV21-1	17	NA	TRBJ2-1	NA	TGTGCCAGCAGCAAAGCGGGACTAGCGGGGGGGCGGAATGAGCAGTTCTTC	CASSKAGLAGGRNEQFF
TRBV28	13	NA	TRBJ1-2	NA	TGTGCCAGCCGTACGAGCTTCAACTATGGCTACACCTTC	CASRTSFNYGYTF
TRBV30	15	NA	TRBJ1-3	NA	TGTGCCTGGAGTGCCCAGACAGCAATAGGGAACACCATATATTTT	CAWSAQTAIGNTIYF
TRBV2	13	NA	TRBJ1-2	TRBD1	TGTGCCAGTAGACCGGGACAGAGCTATGGCTACACCTTC	CASRPGQSYGYTF
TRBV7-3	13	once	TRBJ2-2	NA	TGTGCCAGCAGCTTCGCGAACACCGGGGAGCTGTTTTTT	CASSFANTGELFF
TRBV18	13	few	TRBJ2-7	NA	TGTGCCAGCTCACCACCTAGCTTCTACGAGCAGTACTTC	CASSPPSFYEQYF
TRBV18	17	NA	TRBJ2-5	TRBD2	TGTGCCAGCTCACCAAGGGAGGGGCGACTAGCCAAAGAGACCCAGTACTTC	CASSPREGRLAKETQYF
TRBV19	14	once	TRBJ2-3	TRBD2	TGTGCCACCCAGACTAGCGGGGGTTCCGATACGCAGTATTTT	CATQTSGGSDTQYF